What follows is one T cell receptor beta chain and its context. The entry originates in a study of blood T cell repertoires in COVID-19. Study in general: Both acute and convalescent COVID-19 samples were obtained from the United States, Italy and Spain. The cDNA or gDNA used as material had been derived from T cells, B-cell-depleted T cells, or PBMCs.

After removal of 5 bases from V and 8 bases from J, the junction contained 12 bases not matched to a gene. The CDR3 contains 16 residues. Germline V gene lookup returns CDR1 SGHTA and CDR2 FQGNSA. How the authors handled the data: Reference gene primer amplification gave estimated nucleated cell counts. Only in-frame clones appear in the TCRdb table, and some are missing; sequencing was by immunoSEQ multiplex PCR. Clonal size and the V and J genes are those of that table, whereas D and trimming came from the DNA. Of a few hundred thousand clones detected, approximately 90% appear once; the ten largest clones hold over 1%.

The chain links TRBV7-2 to TRBJ2-1; 10 positions match TRBD1. The receptor was isolated from a man aged 30-40 years who had recovered from COVID-19. What was sequenced was PBMCs or T cells enriched from blood (not recorded which). The CDR3 DNA follows: TGTGCCAGCAGCCCATTCCGACAGGGGGCTTTAGATGAGCAGTTCTTC. Its protein is CASSPFRQGALDEQFF.